This T cell receptor (beta chain) was recovered during a study of regulatory T cells in long-lasting Graves disease. Whole-study context: Antithyroid drugs had been given to newly diagnosed Graves' patients for under 3 months.

Libraries of TCR beta came from iRepertoire HTBI primers plus Arm-PCR of CDR3 regions. Via MiXCR, TCRdb re-called the multiplex PCR reads, giving one row per CDR3 protein. The table lists 350,000 to 500,000 distinct CDR3 sequences, 16% of them singletons. The CDR3 has 15 residues. In germline, CDR1 is SGHVS, CDR2 FNYEAQ. V dropped 5 bases and J dropped 0; count of bases not matched to a gene: 6. On this clonotype itself: Its antigen is not known.

Broader study findings: Lower TCR diversity was seen in persistent Graves' patients than in newly diagnosed ones.

The time point here: newly diagnosed GD, antithyroid drugs for less than 3 months. Researchers made the TCR library from RNA that was extracted from PBMCs. The same sample was also used in a study of T cells in Graves' hyperthyroidism and ophthalmopathy.

The chain has TRBV7-6 and TRBJ1-1, with 7 bases that match TRBD1. The sample here was peripheral blood mononuclear cells (PBMCs), taken at new diagnosis, from a patient treated with antithyroid drugs. The sequence was obtained from a woman aged 25 to 39 with Graves disease. The CDR3 nucleotides read TGTGCCAGCAGCAAACAGGGGTTGATGAACACTGAAGCTTTCTTT. It codes for CASSKQGLMNTEAFF. The full variable domain, in which reference TRBV7-6 and TRBJ1-1 provide the parts outside the CDR3, is GAGVSQSPRYKVTKRGQDVALRCDPISGHVSLYWYRQALGQGPEFLTYFNYEAQQDKSGLPNDRFSAERPEGSISTLTIQRTEQRDSAMYRCASSKQGLMNTEAFFGQGTRLTVV.